This paragraph covers one T cell receptor beta chain sequence. What it recognizes is unknown. The record originates from a study of vaccination and CD4 T cells after COVID-19. Per the germline V gene, CDR1 is SGHVS and CDR2 is FNYEAQ. This CDR3 has 12 residues. Trimming removed 1 base from V and 5 bases from J, with 5 bases in between. Cultured CD4+ T cell DNA underwent sequencing with the Oncomine TCR Beta short-read assay. Scientists extracted genomic DNA from CD4+ T cells grown in culture. TCRdb reprocessed the PCR reads via MiXCR and lists one record per CDR3 protein. The repertoire holds around 7,500 distinct CDR3 sequences, with over 25% as singletons. Specified treatment: 10-day PBMC culture with coronavirus spike peptide pools or control peptides (ViraFEST assay). CD4+ T cells of the unexposed donor were collected before the COVID-19 pandemic (2011-2018). Culture of approximately 2 million PBMCs per well took place with around 10 IU/ml IL-2 and 9.5 to 10 ug/ml peptide pools.

General study points: Relatively few convalescent patients and no early post-infection timepoints were analyzed. From approximately 23 to 38, the median of SARS-CoV-2-reactive clonotypes rose without reaching significance.

The sequence came from a human donor in good health. Sequencing was done on a sample of CD4+ T cells from blood, cultured in vitro. J is TRBJ2-5 and V is TRBV7-6, with D uncertain. For the CDR3, the DNA is TGTGCCAGCAGCTTAGGATCGGAGACCCAGTACTTC. It yields the protein CASSLGSETQYF.